In its sample, the clone carrying this T cell receptor (beta chain) was seen a few times. What it binds is unknown. Sequencing used immunoSEQ v3.0 at survey level. Assay used: immunoSEQ multiplex PCR; TCRdb lists only in-frame clones, some missing. Found here are thousands of clones, nearly 75% of them singletons; the top ten hold around a sixth. These data belong to a study of long-term antiretroviral therapy in people with HIV. HIV-positive participants were all treated in the United States. The CDR3 has 14 amino acids. The V and J ends lost 1 base and 7 bases respectively, with 12 bases between them. Germline V gene sequence: CDR1 SGHKS, CDR2 YYEKEE (reference sequence). Study results and limitations: Pre-ART-expanded clones dominated the repertoire at all time points. Therapy changes, viral resistance and ART adherence were not documented in the available data.

The source is a middle-aged man with HIV. This specimen was unsorted PBMCs, taken approximately eleven months before starting antiretroviral therapy. The chain couples TRBV5-5 to TRBJ1-5; tentative D call: TRBD1 (5 bases). The CDR3 DNA is TGTGCCAGCAGCTTGCAGGGAGCCGGACAGCCCCAGCATTTT. Its translation: CASSLQGAGQPQHF. The full variable domain, rest sourced from reference TRBV5-5 and TRBJ1-5, is DAGVTQSPTHLIKTRGQQVTLRCSPISGHKSVSWYQQVLGQGPQFIFQYYEKEERGRGNFPDRFSARQFPNYSSELNVNALLLGDSALYLCASSLQGAGQPQHFGDGTRLSIL.